These 27 T cell receptor beta chains were all obtained from the same sample, sequenced in a study of monozygotic twins with inflammatory bowel disease. TCRdb reanalyzed the 5' RACE reads, giving one entry per CDR3 protein sequence and no DNA. Listed are over 150,000 distinct CDR3 sequences; approximately 2.4% falls within the top ten. Sequenced material: blood. These receptor sequences come from a human donor with ulcerative colitis or Crohn's disease, or a healthy co-twin of an affected twin (not recorded which).

The CDR3 protein is CASSGQYYEQYF. The chain is built from TRBV28 and TRBJ2-7; the D call from TCRdb, TRBD1, cannot be confirmed without DNA. CDR1 and CDR2 from the germline V gene are MDHEN and SYDVKM. The CDR3 is 12 amino acids.

This chain connects TRBV7-2 to TRBJ2-4. This CDR3 spans 14 amino acids. Germline V gene data show CDR1 as SGHTA and CDR2 as FQGNSA. CDR3 in amino acids: CASSLAQQKNIQYF.

This chain connects TRBV29-1 to TRBJ2-7; lacking DNA, the TRBD2 call made by TCRdb goes unchecked. CDR1 SQVTM and CDR2 ANQGSEA come from the germline V gene. The CDR3 loop spans 13 amino acids. CDR3 protein: CSGGAGEGYEQYF.

The chain carries TRBV6-6 and TRBJ1-2. Germline loops: CDR1 MNHNY, CDR2 SVGAGI (reference sequence). This CDR3 has 11 amino acids. CDR3: CASSYDYGYTF.

The rearrangement links TRBV7-2 to TRBJ2-7; TCRdb returns TRBD1, unconfirmable since there is no DNA. The CDR3 spans 15 residues. The germline V gene has CDR1 SGHTA and CDR2 FQGNSA. Here the CDR3 reads CASRLDRAGSDEQYF.

The chain uses TRBV19 and TRBJ1-1. CDR3 size: 14 residues. CDR1 is LNHDA, CDR2 SQIVND, per germline (reference sequence). CDR3 protein: CASSIDNRAREAFF.

The chain carries TRBV5-1 and TRBJ2-1; no DNA is available, so the TRBD2 call from TCRdb remains unchecked. This CDR3 spans 16 amino acids. CDR1 SGHRS and CDR2 YFSETQ come from the germline V gene. The CDR3 protein is CASSLDLAGGLNEQFF.

CDR3 amino acids: CASRTRQGPYGYTF. This rearrangement joins TRBV12-3 or TRBV12-4 to TRBJ1-2; no DNA is available, so the TRBD1 call from TCRdb remains unchecked. This CDR3 has 14 amino acids.

The CDR3 spells CASSRGSLAKNIQYF. The chain is built from TRBV28 and TRBJ2-4; TCRdb gives TRBD2 as the D gene, but with no DNA this cannot be confirmed. This CDR3 has 15 amino acids. Germline CDR1 and CDR2: MDHEN and SYDVKM.

The rearrangement links TRBV5-5 to TRBJ2-4; the TCRdb D gene call, TRBD1, has no DNA to confirm it. Per germline, CDR1 SGHKS and CDR2 YYEKEE (reference sequence). The length of the CDR3 is 13 residues. The CDR3 loop is CASSTTGKNIQYF.

The rearrangement joins TRBV12-3 or TRBV12-4 to TRBJ2-5. The CDR3 runs 18 residues. CDR3 loop: CASSFGFTLAANQETQYF.

The chain uses TRBV11-3 and TRBJ2-1; without DNA, the TCRdb call of TRBD2 cannot be checked. Germline lookup yields CDR1 SGHNT and CDR2 YENEEA. The length of the CDR3 is 15 residues. This CDR3 is CASSLEGTYYNEQFF.

The genes are TRBV19 and TRBJ2-7; without DNA, the TCRdb call of TRBD1 cannot be checked. Germline CDR1 LNHDA, CDR2 SQIVND (reference sequence). The CDR3 extends over 14 amino acids. CDR3: CASSAAAGSYEQYF. The full variable domain, its missing parts supplied by reference TRBV19 and TRBJ2-7, is DGGITQSPKYLFRKEGQNVTLSCEQNLNHDAMYWYRQDPGQGLRLIYYSQIVNDFQKGDIAEGYSVSREKKESFPLTVTSAQKNPTAFYLCASSAAAGSYEQYFGPGTRLTVT.

This rearrangement joins TRBV7-8 to TRBJ2-7; TCRdb's D call of TRBD1 is untestable without DNA. Looked up from germline, CDR1 is SGHVS and CDR2 is FQNEAQ. This CDR3 has 14 residues. The CDR3 sequence: CASSLARDRPEQYF.

V gene TRBV29-1 combines with J gene TRBJ2-7; TCRdb picks TRBD1, but there is no DNA to check that call. The CDR3 loop spans 15 amino acids. Germline-derived CDR1 and CDR2 are SQVTM and ANQGSEA. CDR3 residues: CSVEDGTGQGYEQYF.

The chain links TRBV12-3 or TRBV12-4 to TRBJ2-1. This CDR3 is built from 15 residues. The CDR3 sequence: CASSLSRRRYNEQFF.

The CDR3 region is CAISVTSGSYEQYF. The chain carries TRBV10-3 and TRBJ2-7. CDR1 and CDR2 from the germline V gene are ENHRY and SYGVKD. This CDR3 contains 14 residues.

The rearrangement links TRBV20-1 to TRBJ1-2; with no DNA, the TCRdb D assignment of TRBD1 cannot be verified. In germline, CDR1 is DFQATT, CDR2 SNEGSKA (reference sequence). The CDR3 loop spans 14 amino acids. This chain's CDR3 is CSAGIWQGGYGYTF.

The chain is built from TRBV15 and TRBJ2-5; TCRdb lists TRBD1, though no DNA is available to test this call. Germline CDR1 LNHNV, CDR2 YYDKDF (reference sequence). The CDR3 length is 14 residues. CDR3 protein: CATSRIQGEETQYF.

The chain carries TRBV6-1 and TRBJ1-3. The V gene's germline CDR1 is MNHNS and CDR2 SASEGT. CDR3 length equals 14 residues. The CDR3: CASGRGFSGNTIYF.

The chain uses TRBV7-2 and TRBJ1-1; the TCRdb D gene call, TRBD1, has no DNA to confirm it. CDR3 length: 14 amino acids. CDR1 and CDR2 from the germline V gene are SGHTA and FQGNSA. CDR3 sequence reads: CASSYLQGSTEAFF.

V gene TRBV19 combines with J gene TRBJ2-1; TCRdb reports TRBD2, a call that lacks DNA to check it against. The CDR3 totals 16 residues. The germline gives CDR1 LNHDA, CDR2 SQIVND (reference sequence). CDR3 protein: CASSSLAGDPYNEQFF.

The chain carries TRBV20-1 and TRBJ2-3. The CDR3 contains 14 residues. From germline, CDR1 is DFQATT and CDR2 SNEGSKA (reference sequence). The CDR3 sequence: CSEKLNIASDTQYF.

The V and J genes are TRBV7-2 and TRBJ1-2; the TRBD1 assignment by TCRdb is unverifiable without DNA. CDR1 and CDR2 (germline): SGHTA, FQGNSA. This CDR3 spans 12 amino acids. The CDR3 loop reads CASSSPALGYTF.

The gene calls are TRBV12-3 or TRBV12-4 and TRBJ2-7. This CDR3 contains 13 residues. The CDR3 region is CASSLGYPYEQYF.

This chain links TRBV6-1 with TRBJ1-1. Germline values: CDR1 MNHNS, CDR2 SASEGT. This CDR3 region has 15 residues. The CDR3 here is CASSPNPDMNTEAFF.

This chain links TRBV27 with TRBJ1-1. This CDR3 is built from 14 residues. Germline V gives CDR1 MNHEY, CDR2 SMNVEV (reference sequence). The CDR3: CASSSYLRNTEAFF.